The following is a TCR beta chain sequence with its context. Its antigen remains undetermined. No much larger clone is present one base from it, and per-base qualities are unavailable. Sequencing relied on an Illumina NovaSeq 6000. TCRalpha and TCRbeta cDNA libraries were built by 5'RACE with constant-segment primers, adding sample barcodes and unique molecular identifiers. RNA was extracted from every sample with Trizol reagent. Libraries were amplified in two PCR steps, with a second sample barcode and Illumina TruSeq adapters added in the second step. Libraries were sequenced on an Illumina NovaSeq with 2 x 150 bp paired-end reads. Turning to the authors' computational methods: Reads were demultiplexed and collapsed into UMI-guided consensus sequences with migec v1.2.7. Using mixcr v2.1.11, UMI consensuses were aligned to TRA and TRB V and J templates and then assembled into clonotypes. Expanded or contracted clonotypes were those called significant by both edgeR and NoisET, with noise models trained on biological replicates. For edgeR calls, the cutoffs were a false discovery rate-adjusted p below 0.01 and a log2 fold-change threshold of 1. PCA with hierarchical clustering of max-normalized trajectories of the 1000 most abundant clonotypes was used as exploratory dynamics analysis. Separately sequenced CD4+ and CD8+ repertoires were used to assign the CD4 or CD8 phenotype of responding clones. Clones were called with MiXCR by TCRdb after fastp trimmed the public reads at Q25, and only in-frame beta chains were retained. CDR3 protein duplicates are merged, each entry listing the most common genes and DNA. The V and J calls reflect TCRdb's pipeline rather than the authors' work. The sample profile shows roughly 300,000 distinct CDR3 sequences; roughly 16% of them were found once. The top ten clones comprise less than 30% of the sample.

Ficoll-Paque density gradient centrifugation was the method used to isolate PBMCs. In the germline V gene, CDR1 corresponds to MGHRA and CDR2 to YSYEKL. The CDR3, from cysteine to phenylalanine, totals 15 residues. The sequence is cut down to CDR3 DNA, 45 bases in frame from base 1. After removal of 3 bases from V and 4 bases from J, the junction retains 7 bases not matched to a gene. The data originate from a study of T-cell memory formation after mild COVID-19 (TCRdb year 2021). Describing the broader study: TCR sequence clusters from the two donors were largely donor specific. In a couple of donors, T-cell clones that expanded and contracted after mild COVID-19 were followed by sequencing TCRalpha and TCRbeta repertoires longitudinally. Two young, previously healthy adult volunteers made up the cohort, one male and one female.

Overall study results and their limits: Some responding clones were detected in pre-infection memory, suggesting pre-existing cross-reactive memory T cells joined the SARS-CoV-2 response. Balanced CD4/CD8 phenotypes were observed for clones contracting from day 15 to 85, whereas a bias towards CD4+ was observed for a second wave of clones expanding from day 15 to 37. SARS-CoV-2 specificity was not confirmed for the second-wave clones peaking on day 37. Only a couple of mild cases were covered by the study, and larger cohorts that include severe cases with pre-infection samples were considered necessary. Contracting CD4+ clones appeared mostly in the CM and EM memory subsets, whereas CD8+ clones were enriched in EMRA.

The sample consisted of PBMCs or a T cell subset sorted from them (not recorded which). The chain is assembled from TRBV4-1 and TRBJ2-3, with 7 bases matching TRBD2. The receptor was derived from a man between 18 and 29 years old who had mild COVID-19 (a few samples of this study predate the infection). The sample titles of this study are shuffled in the database, so cell type and time point are left out; the donor was told from shared clones. The DNA sequence is TGCGCCAGCAGCCACCGGAGCGGGGAGGCAGATACGCAGTATTTT. It specifies CASSHRSGEADTQYF.